This T cell receptor beta chain was sequenced during a study of blood T cell repertoires in COVID-19. About the study: T cells, B-cell-depleted T cells, or PBMCs provided the cDNA or gDNA that served as material.

The CDR3 sequence is 17 residues long. V lost 1 base to trimming and J lost 1 base; unmatched junction nucleotides: 9. CDR1 and CDR2 from the germline V gene are MDHEN and SYDVKM. Original handling: It was from reference gene primer amplification that nucleated cell counts were estimated. Profiled with immunoSEQ multiplex PCR; TCRdb holds only in-frame clones, not every one. V and J calls and clone size are copied from that table; D and trimming were computed from the DNA. The repertoire holds under 200,000 clones, with around 74% as singletons. The Seattle patients joined while their infection was active and were tracked longitudinally afterward.

This receptor was obtained from a woman aged 55-69 years with COVID-19, enrolled during active disease. The sequencing input was peripheral blood. J is TRBJ1-2 and V is TRBV28, with TRBD1 identical over 7 bases. CDR3 nucleotides: TGTGCCAGCAGTTTATTCGGGTGGGACAGACTTAACTATGGCTACACCTTC. It translates to CASSLFGWDRLNYGYTF.